The 16 T cell receptor beta chains in this list originate from one sample, sequenced in a study of read filtering for tumor transcriptome and immune sequencing. From around 440 ng of RNA, a library with molecular barcoded alpha/delta and beta/gamma adaptors was made. TCRdb redid the calling of the reads with MiXCR, one entry per CDR3 protein. Among fewer than 35,000 distinct CDR3 sequences listed, less than 20% were seen once. The specimen sequenced was a population of CD138-negative cells sorted from bone marrow. These receptors originate from a donor aged 40 or over with multiple myeloma.

In the case of this clonotype: A clone one base away is much larger, so this may be a read error. V is TRBV19 and J is TRBJ2-7; 10 positions agree with TRBD2. Germline CDR1 and CDR2: LNHDA and SQIVND (reference sequence). This CDR3 spans 14 amino acids. The CDR3 nucleotides read TGTGCCAGTAGTATTTCTAGCGGGAGCGGCGAGCAGTCCTTC. Translation gives CASSISSGSGEQSF.

CDR3 region: CASMGNLSSVRGSTDTQYF. CDR3 in DNA: TGTGCCAGCATGGGAAACTTGTCTAGCGTGAGGGGGAGCACAGATACGCAGTATTTT. The rearrangement joins TRBV28 to TRBJ2-3, with D perhaps being TRBD1 or TRBD2 (6 bases each). The germline V gene has CDR1 MDHEN and CDR2 SYDVKM. Trimming stripped 7 bases from V and 0 bases from J, with 26 bases between. There are 19 residues in the CDR3.

This clonotype was seen a handful of times. The rearrangement joins TRBV20-1 to TRBJ2-7, with 8 bases matching TRBD2. The CDR3 extends over 15 amino acids. V lost 4 bases and J lost 0; bases outside the gene matches: 8. Germline CDR1 is DFQATT and CDR2 is SNEGSKA (reference sequence). The CDR3 coding sequence is TGCAGTGCTACCGAACTAGCGGTGGTCTCCTACGAGCAGTACTTC. The encoded protein is CSATELAVVSYEQYF.

The table lists this clonotype with many counts. This chain links TRBV29-1 with TRBJ2-1; D possibly uses TRBD1 or TRBD2 (6 bases each). The CDR3 spans 14 residues. Germline CDR1 SQVTM, CDR2 ANQGSEA. V shed 4 bases and J shed 7 bases, with 17 bases lying between them. CDR3 amino acids: CSVGGANSGNEQFF. The CDR3 coding sequence is TGCAGCGTTGGGGGGGCAAACTCCGGGAATGAGCAGTTCTTC.

This clonotype was seen repeatedly, ten times or more. J is TRBJ2-1 and V is TRBV7-3; 11 bases are shared with TRBD2. Trimming removed 4 bases from V and 8 bases from J; junction bases left unmatched: 7. The germline V gene encodes CDR1 SGHTA and CDR2 FQGTGA. The length of the CDR3 is 15 residues. The CDR3 is CASSSTSGSRDEQFF. CDR3 in DNA: TGTGCCAGCAGCTCTACTAGCGGGAGTAGGGATGAGCAGTTCTTC.

Notes on this clonotype: This may be a read error: a much more frequent sequence differs by one nucleotide. The chain has TRBV20-1 and TRBJ2-3, with D perhaps matching TRBD2 (6 bases). The CDR3 length is 15 residues. Trimming shortened V by 0 bases and J by 8 bases, and 18 bases separated the two germline ends. In germline, CDR1 is DFQATT, CDR2 SNEGSKA (reference sequence). The CDR3 DNA sequence: TGCAGTGCTAGAGATGCCGGCGGGGTCGCAGCTACGCAGTATTTT. As protein: CSARDAGGVAATQYF.

This clonotype is labeled as medium-sized (0.01 to 0.1%). The chain joins TRBV5-1 to TRBJ2-3; D unresolved. Germline assignment: CDR1 SGHRS and CDR2 YFSETQ. With 4 bases removed from V and 3 bases from J, the gap between germline ends came to 12 bases. This CDR3 has 14 amino acids. CDR3 coding DNA: TGCGCCAGCAGCCCAGGTCGGTATACAGATACGCAGTATTTT. This translates into CASSPGRYTDTQYF.

This clonotype occurred many times. The chain links TRBV6-6 to TRBJ1-4, with D unresolved. Looked up from germline, CDR1 is MNHNY and CDR2 is SVGAGI (reference sequence). The CDR3 spans 10 residues. The V end was cut by 5 bases, the J end by 5 bases, with 0 bases between. Here the CDR3 DNA reads TGTGCCAGCAGTAATGAAAAACTGTTTTTT. Amino acids: CASSNEKLFF.

This clonotype was counted a few times. The V call is TRBV18, the J call TRBJ2-5, with D unclear. The CDR3 extends over 15 amino acids. Germline V gene sequence: CDR1 KGHSH, CDR2 LQKENI. Deletions cut 0 bases from V and 2 bases from J, with 10 bases between. CDR3 sequence: CASSPPFVGQETQYF. The CDR3 coding sequence is TGTGCCAGCTCACCACCGTTCGTGGGTCAAGAGACCCAGTACTTC.

This clonotype appeared many times. This chain uses TRBV6-5 with TRBJ2-7; 8 positions match TRBD2. The germline gives CDR1 MNHEY, CDR2 SVGAGI. The CDR3 is 14 amino acids. V was clipped by 6 bases and J by 2 bases; unmatched bases: 6. The CDR3 region is CASSQHSGAYEQYF. The CDR3 nucleotides read TGTGCCAGCAGCCAACATAGCGGGGCCTACGAGCAGTACTTC.

This clonotype showed up many times. V and J are TRBV7-2 and TRBJ2-1; D is undetermined. The germline V gene encodes CDR1 SGHTA and CDR2 FQGNSA. The CDR3 runs 14 residues. Trimming stripped 0 bases from V and 5 bases from J, with 8 bases between. CDR3 region: CASSLARSNNEQFF. CDR3 nucleotide sequence: TGTGCCAGCAGCTTAGCGAGAAGCAACAATGAGCAGTTCTTC.

In its sample, this clonotype was seen a few times. The chain is built from TRBV28 and TRBJ2-5, with 8 bases aligning to TRBD1. The CDR3 sequence is 16 residues long. V trimming: 5 bases; J trimming: 5 bases; junction bases outside the gene matches: 13. The germline gives CDR1 MDHEN, CDR2 SYDVKM. The CDR3 loop is CASSPLARGLRETQYF. CDR3 coding DNA: TGTGCCAGCAGTCCCCTCGCCAGGGGGCTACGGGAGACCCAGTACTTC.

In this sample, this clonotype turned up many times. The chain has TRBV24-1 and TRBJ2-2; TRBD1 agrees at 7 bases. J was trimmed by 2 bases and V by 3 bases; bases with no gene match: 8. Germline lookup yields CDR1 KGHDR and CDR2 SFDVKD. This CDR3 region has 17 residues. The DNA for the CDR3 is TGTGCCACCAGTGATAACACAGGGGTTGAAAACACCGGGGAGCTGTTTTTT. Protein: CATSDNTGVENTGELFF.

On this clonotype itself: A junction end diverges from the germline sequence, so it may reflect a read error. V usage is TRBV16 and J usage is TRBJ1-5; TRBD1 is a possible D gene (6 bases). The CDR3 is 16 amino acids. Germline V gene data show CDR1 as KGHSY and CDR2 as FQNENV. CDR3 coding DNA: TGTGCCAGCGCCCAGGGGACACTCAAAGGGGGTCAGCCCCAGCGTTTC. It translates to CASAQGTLKGGQPQRF. Looking up the rest from reference TRBV16 and TRBJ1-5 gives the full variable domain: GEEVAQTPKHLVRGEGQKAKLYCAPIKGHSYVFWYQQVLKNEFKFLISFQNENVFDETGMPKERFSAKCLPNSPCSLEIQATKLEDSAVYFCASAQGTLKGGQPQRFGDGTRLSIL.

This clonotype was seen repeatedly, ten times or more. The rearrangement links TRBV28 to TRBJ2-3, with 10 bases fitting TRBD2. Germline V CDR1 and CDR2: MDHEN, SYDVKM. J lost 5 bases, V lost 6 bases, and 11 bases had no gene match. The CDR3 totals 16 residues. The CDR3 coding sequence is TGTGCCAGCAGCTTCGGGCTAGCGGGAGCAGGAGATACGCAGTATTTT. Translating it yields CASSFGLAGAGDTQYF.

The table lists this clonotype with many counts. V gene TRBV19 combines with J gene TRBJ2-7; a weak D match, TRBD1 (5 bases). Germline loops: CDR1 LNHDA, CDR2 SQIVND (reference sequence). Trimming left V 5 bases short and J 6 bases short, with 14 bases between. This CDR3 region has 13 residues. CDR3 residues: CASSPPDTREQYF. CDR3 DNA sequence: TGTGCCAGTAGTCCGCCGGACACCCGCGAGCAGTACTTC.